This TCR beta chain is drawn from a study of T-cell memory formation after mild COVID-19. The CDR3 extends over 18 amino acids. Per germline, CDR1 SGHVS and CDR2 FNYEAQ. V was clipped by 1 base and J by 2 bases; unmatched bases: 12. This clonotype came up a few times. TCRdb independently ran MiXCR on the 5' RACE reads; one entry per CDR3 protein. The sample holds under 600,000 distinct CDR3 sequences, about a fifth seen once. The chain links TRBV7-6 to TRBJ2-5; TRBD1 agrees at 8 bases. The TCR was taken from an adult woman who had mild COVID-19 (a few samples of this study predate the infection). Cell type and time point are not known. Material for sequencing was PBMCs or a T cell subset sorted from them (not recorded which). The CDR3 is CASSLVFQGASIQETQYF. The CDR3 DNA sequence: TGTGCCAGCAGCTTAGTGTTCCAGGGGGCCTCAATACAAGAGACCCAGTACTTC.